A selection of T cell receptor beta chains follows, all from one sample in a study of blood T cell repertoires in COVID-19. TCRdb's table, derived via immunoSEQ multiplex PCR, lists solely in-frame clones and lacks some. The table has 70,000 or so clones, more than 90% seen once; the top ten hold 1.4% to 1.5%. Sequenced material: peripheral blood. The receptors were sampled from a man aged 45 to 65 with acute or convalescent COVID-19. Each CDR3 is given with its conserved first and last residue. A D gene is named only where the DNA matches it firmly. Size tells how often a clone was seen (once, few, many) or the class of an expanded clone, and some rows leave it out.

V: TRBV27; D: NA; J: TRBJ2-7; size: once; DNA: TGTGCCAGCAGTTCCGCCTACGAGCAGTACTTC; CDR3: CASSSAYEQYF
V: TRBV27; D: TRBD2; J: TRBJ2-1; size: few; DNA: TGTGCCAGCAGTCGGCGACTAGCGGGAGGGGGTTACAATGAGCAGTTCTTC; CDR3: CASSRRLAGGGYNEQFF
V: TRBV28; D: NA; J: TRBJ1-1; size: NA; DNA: TGTGCCAGCAGTCTCGAGTACACTGAAGCTTTCTTT; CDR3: CASSLEYTEAFF
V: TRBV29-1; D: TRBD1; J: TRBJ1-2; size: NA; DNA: TGCAGCGTACCGACAGGGCACTATGGCTACACCTTC; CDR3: CSVPTGHYGYTF
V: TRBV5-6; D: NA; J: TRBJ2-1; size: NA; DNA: TGTGCCAGCAGGCCTCTACTAGACGATGTTGAGCAGTTCTTC; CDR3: CASRPLLDDVEQFF
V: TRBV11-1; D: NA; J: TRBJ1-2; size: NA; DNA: TGTGCCAGCAGCTTAGAACAGGAGTATGGCTACACCTTC; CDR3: CASSLEQEYGYTF
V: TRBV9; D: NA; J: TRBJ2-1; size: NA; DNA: TGTGCCAGCAGCGCCACTAGCAATGAGCAGTTCTTC; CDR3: CASSATSNEQFF
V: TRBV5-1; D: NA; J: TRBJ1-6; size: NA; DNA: TGCGCCAGCAGCTTGGCCAGCACCAGCGACCCTAATTCACCCCTCCACTTT; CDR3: CASSLASTSDPNSPLHF
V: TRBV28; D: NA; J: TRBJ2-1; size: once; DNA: TGTGCCAGCAGCGGGAGCTCCTACAATGAGCAGTTCTTC; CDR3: CASSGSSYNEQFF
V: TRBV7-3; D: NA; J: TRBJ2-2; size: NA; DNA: TGTGCCAGCAGCTTAGGGGGCGGGACCGGGGAGCTGTTTTTT; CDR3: CASSLGGGTGELFF
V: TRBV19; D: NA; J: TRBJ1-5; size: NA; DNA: TGTGCCAGTAGTTTTATGACAACGGGCAATCAGCCCCAGCATTTT; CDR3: CASSFMTTGNQPQHF
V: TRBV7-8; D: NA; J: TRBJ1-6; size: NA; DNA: TGTGCCAGCAGCTTAGTCTCAGGTGGTCGGAATTCACCCCTCCACTTT; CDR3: CASSLVSGGRNSPLHF
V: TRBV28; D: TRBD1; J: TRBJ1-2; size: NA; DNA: TGTGCCATCGTTCAGGGGGCATATGGCTACACCTTC; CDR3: CAIVQGAYGYTF
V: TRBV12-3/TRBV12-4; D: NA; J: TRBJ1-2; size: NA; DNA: TGTGCCAGCAGAAAACAGGGAAACTATGGCTACACCTTC; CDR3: CASRKQGNYGYTF
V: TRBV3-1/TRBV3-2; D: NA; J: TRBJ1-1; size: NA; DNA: TGTGCCAGCAGCCAAGGGGGCGTAGGCCAAGCTTTCTTT; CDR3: CASSQGGVGQAFF
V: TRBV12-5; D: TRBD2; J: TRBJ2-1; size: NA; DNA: TGTGCTAGTGGTAACGAGCGGGAGAGCTCCTACAATGAGCAGTTCTTC; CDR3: CASGNERESSYNEQFF
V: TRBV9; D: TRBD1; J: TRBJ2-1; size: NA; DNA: TGTGCCAGCAGCGTAGAAGACAGGGTCAATGAGCAGTTCTTC; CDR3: CASSVEDRVNEQFF
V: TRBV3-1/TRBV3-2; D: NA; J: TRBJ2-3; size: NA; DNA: TGTGCCAGCAGCCAAGAAGGGGGAACAGATACGCAGTATTTT; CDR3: CASSQEGGTDTQYF
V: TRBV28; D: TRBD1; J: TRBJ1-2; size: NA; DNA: TGTGCCAGCAGTAGGGCTGCAGGGGGTTACTATGGCTACACCTTC; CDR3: CASSRAAGGYYGYTF
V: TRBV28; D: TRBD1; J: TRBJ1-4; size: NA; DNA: TGTGCCAGCAGTTGGTATGGATTTGACAGGGCCGGTGAAAAACTGTTTTTT; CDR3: CASSWYGFDRAGEKLFF
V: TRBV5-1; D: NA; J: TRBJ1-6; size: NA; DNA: TGCGCCAGCAGCTTGGGCGGGACGGGGAATTCACCCCTCCACTTT; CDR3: CASSLGGTGNSPLHF
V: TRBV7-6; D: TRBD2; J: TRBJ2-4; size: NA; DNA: TGTGCCAGCAGCCAAAGGGTTGCTAGCGGGACTGACATTCAGTACTTC; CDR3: CASSQRVASGTDIQYF
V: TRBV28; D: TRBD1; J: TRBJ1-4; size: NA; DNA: TGTGCCAGCTCAATACAGGGGAAACTGTTTTTT; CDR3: CASSIQGKLFF
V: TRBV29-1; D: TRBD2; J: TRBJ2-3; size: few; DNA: TGCAGCGTTGAACTTAGCGGGGGTACAGATACGCAGTATTTT; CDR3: CSVELSGGTDTQYF
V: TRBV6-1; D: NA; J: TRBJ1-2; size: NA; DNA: TGTGCCAGCAGTGAAACAGGTGCCTATGGCTACACCTTC; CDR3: CASSETGAYGYTF
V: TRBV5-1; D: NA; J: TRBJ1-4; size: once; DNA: TGCGCCAGCAGCCCAAGCTTCACCGGGGGTAATGAAAAACTGTTTTTT; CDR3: CASSPSFTGGNEKLFF
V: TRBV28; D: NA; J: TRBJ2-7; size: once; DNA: TGTGCCAGCAGTTTACCTTCGAGGGCCTCCTACGAGCAGTACTTC; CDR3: CASSLPSRASYEQYF
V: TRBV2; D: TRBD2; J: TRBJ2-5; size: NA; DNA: TGTGCCAGCAGTGTTGCGGGGGGGGCGGAGACCCAGTACTTC; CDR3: CASSVAGGAETQYF
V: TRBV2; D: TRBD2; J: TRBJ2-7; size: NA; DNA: TGTGCCAGCAGTAGGGGACTAGCGGGCGGCGCTGTAGGCGAGCAGTACTTC; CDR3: CASSRGLAGGAVGEQYF
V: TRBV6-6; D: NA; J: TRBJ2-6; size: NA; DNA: TGTGCCACGGGAGCCGGGGCCAACGTCCTGACTTTC; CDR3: CATGAGANVLTF